Listed below are T cell receptor beta chains from one sample, sequenced in a study of shared clonotypes between healthy human individuals. Assay: immunoSEQ multiplex PCR; the TCRdb copy retains only in-frame clones and omits some. The table lists some 2,000,000 clones, approximately 95% of them singletons, with 0.13% in the top ten. Sequenced: naive CD4+ T cells sorted from blood. The receptor source for this set is a man aged 18 to 29 in good health. Each CDR3 is given without its conserved first and last residue.

TRBJ2-1 | TRBV4-1 | ASSQDQTSGILGNEQF
TRBJ1-1 | TRBV30 | AWNRGLDTEAF
TRBJ2-1 | TRBV30 | AWSAVRTSGGYNEQF
TRBJ1-1 | TRBV5-6 | ASSFGQAMNTEAF
TRBJ1-3 | TRBV7-2 | ASSSDRVDPSGNTIY
TRBJ1-6 | TRBV5-4 | ASSLGSSYNSPLH
TRBJ1-5 | TRBV13 | ASSLGRGGGNQPQH
TRBJ1-2 | TRBV6-1 | ASTRGLRYGYT
TRBJ1-1 | TRBV7-3 | ASSQQGNTEAF
TRBJ1-4 | TRBV19 | ASSSTRQEGGEKLF
TRBJ1-2 | TRBV6-5 | ASGQFYGYT
TRBJ1-1 | TRBV5-6 | ASSGDQGGTEAF
TRBJ1-1 | TRBV7-8 | ASTTGTGQNTEAF
TRBJ1-2 | TRBV7-3 | ASSQGRTNYGYT
TRBJ2-5 | TRBV11-3 | ASSLGGAETQY
TRBJ1-6 | TRBV28 | ASSLITGGTPLH
TRBJ1-2 | TRBV21-1 | ASSKASDRRDSPCGYT
TRBJ1-5 | TRBV19 | ASSPVGGGNQPQH
TRBJ1-4 | TRBV18 | ASSPVGEKLF
TRBJ2-1 | TRBV5-4 | ASSLGGTPKGEQF
TRBJ2-2 | TRBV5-1 | ASSQNRGNTGELF
TRBJ2-7 | TRBV7-8 | ASSWREEGEQY
TRBJ2-2 | TRBV19 | ASSTLAGLGTGELF
TRBJ1-1 | TRBV18 | ASRTGGYTEAF
TRBJ1-1 | TRBV30 | AWIRRSATGDEAF
TRBJ2-1 | TRBV5-4 | ASSLASGGGSSYNEQF
TRBJ2-3 | TRBV11-2 | ASSTTGTSTDTQY
TRBJ2-1 | TRBV28 | ASQTGATSNEQF
TRBJ1-1 | TRBV18 | ASSRKHSGLNTEAF
TRBJ1-1 | TRBV29-1 | SVEARLQENTEAF
TRBJ1-2 | TRBV7-9 | ASSLGGTPRGYT
TRBJ1-2 | TRBV2 | ASSDTTGAANYGYT
TRBJ2-1 | TRBV7-9 | ASSLGLAEYNEQF
TRBJ2-7 | TRBV29-1 | SVETGGYEQY
TRBJ1-1 | TRBV10-3 | AITRGLNTEAF
TRBJ2-3 | TRBV11-2 | ASSFTGSDTQY
TRBJ2-3 | TRBV5-1 | ASSLDGRGTDTQY
TRBJ2-5 | TRBV6-5 | ASSESRTLGTQY
TRBJ2-5 | TRBV19 | ASSIARTVGGQETQY
TRBJ2-1 | TRBV28 | ASGGGGLGTNNEQF